This T cell receptor (beta chain) stems from a study of vaccination effects on CD4 cells after COVID-19. The wider study: It was a median of 72 days after the second dose that post-vaccine samples were obtained.

The CDR3 is made up of 17 amino acids. Germline V gene sequence: CDR1 LNHNV, CDR2 YYDKDF (reference sequence). The germline V and J ends were trimmed by 2 bases and 5 bases, with 19 bases remaining between them. As concerns this clone: Its antigen is currently unknown.

TCRdb's copy holds only in-frame clones and misses some; the assay was immunoSEQ multiplex PCR. The sample lists about 18,000 clones; 76% were seen once. Study-level points and caveats: New vaccine-induced clones made up most post-vaccine spike-reactive clones in convalescents.

Within the ViraFEST assay, antigen-specific CD4+ T cells underwent expansion with viral peptide pools prior to sequencing. Researchers isolated CD4+ T cells once ten to eleven days of culture had elapsed. The person was diagnosed with PCR-confirmed SARS-CoV-2 infection between March and December 2020. Two-dose BNT162b2 or mRNA-1273 vaccination was given to participants. The starting material was CD4+ T cells from PBMCs cultured with SARS-CoV-2 spike peptides, obtained after COVID-19 vaccination. The clonotype comes from a human donor who had a prior SARS-CoV-2 infection. V gene TRBV15 combines with J gene TRBJ2-1; D is undetermined. DNA of the CDR3: TGTGCCACCAGCAGAAGCCCGTCTCCCGGAGACCACAATGAGCAGTTCTTC. It codes for CATSRSPSPGDHNEQFF.